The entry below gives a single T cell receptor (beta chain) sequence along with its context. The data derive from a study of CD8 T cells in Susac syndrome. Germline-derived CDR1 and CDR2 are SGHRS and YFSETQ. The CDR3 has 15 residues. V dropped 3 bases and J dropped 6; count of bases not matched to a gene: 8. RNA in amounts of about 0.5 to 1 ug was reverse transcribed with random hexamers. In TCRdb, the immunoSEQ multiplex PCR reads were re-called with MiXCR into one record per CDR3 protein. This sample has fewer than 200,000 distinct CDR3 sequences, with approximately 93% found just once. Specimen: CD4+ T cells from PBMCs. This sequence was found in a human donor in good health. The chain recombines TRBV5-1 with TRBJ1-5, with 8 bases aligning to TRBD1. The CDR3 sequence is CASSSTGGSAQPQHF. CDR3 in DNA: TGCGCCAGCAGCTCTACAGGGGGGTCGGCTCAGCCCCAGCATTTT.